This TCR beta chain was profiled in a study of early T cells in non-severe SARS-CoV-2 infection. Across the study: Alpha and beta chains were unpaired, from unsorted whole-blood bulk RNA.

V was shortened by 7 bases and J by 3 bases, with 18 bases between the two germline ends. This CDR3 region has 15 residues. Germline lookup yields CDR1 SEHNR and CDR2 FQNEAQ (reference sequence). As part of library construction, unique molecular identifiers were attached to individual cDNA molecules. One entry per CDR3 protein, called by TCRdb with MiXCR from the 5' RACE reads. The sample consists of about 60,000 distinct CDR3 sequences, approximately 8.3% of them appearing once. Input material: whole blood. This clonotype originated in an adult who was a healthcare worker with PCR-confirmed SARS-CoV-2 infection or an uninfected control (not recorded which). The genes are TRBV7-9 and TRBJ1-2; D perhaps matches TRBD1 (6 bases). The CDR3 coding sequence is TGTGCCAGCACTCTACCCAACGAGGGGGACTATGGCTACACCTTC. This gives the protein CASTLPNEGDYGYTF.